This TCR beta chain was captured in a study of blood T cells in healthy people across ages. Whole-study findings and limits: Relative to aged donors, long-lived donors carried more naive CD4+ cells and displayed higher diversity.

The CDR3 has 16 amino acids. Germline CDR1 is LNHNV and CDR2 is YYDKDF (reference sequence). Trimming shortened V by 0 bases and J by 4 bases, and 14 bases separated the two germline ends. In this sample, this clonotype turned up a few times. Antigen: not known. It was with a sample-barcoded 5' primer and a J-beta primer mix that a second PCR of about 6 to 12 cycles was run. Each CDR3 protein is one row after TCRdb ran MiXCR on the 5' RACE reads. The table has approximately 1.5 million distinct CDR3 sequences, 34% seen once. Sequencing was carried out using blood. The TCR sequence derives from a woman between 25 and 40 years old in good health. The rearrangement links TRBV15 to TRBJ2-3, with a weak D call TRBD1 (5 bases). CDR3 sequence (DNA): TGTGCCACCAGCAGAGATTTGACAGCGCGGCCAGATACGCAGTATTTT. Translating it yields CATSRDLTARPDTQYF. Variable domain in full (rest from reference TRBV15 and TRBJ2-3): DAMVIQNPRYQVTQFGKPVTLSCSQTLNHNVMYWYQQKSSQAPKLLFHYYDKDFNNEADTPDNFQSRRPNTSFCFLDIRSPGLGDTAMYLCATSRDLTARPDTQYFGPGTRLTVL.